This T cell receptor (beta chain) was identified in a study of blood T cell repertoires in COVID-19. Study-level information: Italy, Spain and the United States were the sources of the convalescent and acute COVID-19 samples. PBMCs, B-cell-depleted T cells, or T cells provided the cDNA or gDNA that made up the material.

Original handling: Estimation of nucleated cell counts was performed using reference gene primer amplification. Here immunoSEQ multiplex PCR was the method, and the copy in TCRdb shows in-frame clones only, minus some. V, J and clone size were drawn from that table, and D and trimming were deduced from the DNA. The sample yields approximately 170,000 clones, approximately 85% seen once. This clone showed up just a few times. After removal of 4 bases from V and 4 bases from J, the junction contained 5 bases not matched to a gene. CDR3 size: 15 residues. Germline assignment: CDR1 MGHRA and CDR2 YSYEKL. The source material was peripheral blood. The chain couples TRBV4-1 to TRBJ2-5; 11 nucleotides align to TRBD2. The receptor's source is a man between 60 and 70 years old with active or convalescent COVID-19. CDR3 nucleotide sequence: TGCGCCAGCAGCCTCACTAGCGGGAGAGGAGAGACCCAGTACTTC. Translated: CASSLTSGRGETQYF.